The 29 T cell receptor beta chains reported below all come from one sample, sequenced in a study of blood T cell repertoires in COVID-19 (dated by TCRdb to the early 2020s). The library was generated by the immunoSEQ multiplex PCR assay. TCRdb carries this immuneACCESS record with in-frame sequences only. Its versions omit some clonotypes, under half of them owing to an unresolved V gene in the studies checked, with the rest unexplained. The sample table records 65,000 to 90,000 clones; approximately 88% of these occur just once. Of the sample, 4.5% to 5.5% is held by the ten largest clones. Sequenced input: peripheral blood. The receptors here all came from a human donor in a cohort sampled during active COVID-19.

V gene TRBV28 combines with J gene TRBJ1-1; no clear D gene. The CDR3 runs to 16 residues. V was cut by 3 bases and J by 4 bases, with 18 bases left in between. Germline lookup yields CDR1 MDHEN and CDR2 SYDVKM. As DNA, the CDR3 is TGTGCCAGCAGTTTCGAAGGGTGGGAGGCCGTCACTGAAGCTTTCTTT. Translation: CASSFEGWEAVTEAFF.

V is TRBV5-1 and J is TRBJ2-5; possibly TRBD2 for D (6 bases). Per germline, CDR1 SGHRS and CDR2 YFSETQ. V lost 5 bases and J lost 5, with 10 bases in between. CDR3 length equals 12 residues. CDR3 DNA: TGCGCCAGCAGTACTAGCTCGGAGACCCAGTACTTC. Protein sequence: CASSTSSETQYF.

The V gene is TRBV28, the J gene TRBJ1-1, with 8 bases matching TRBD1. V was clipped by 6 bases and J by 5 bases; unmatched bases: 14. The CDR3 extends over 16 amino acids. Per germline, CDR1 MDHEN and CDR2 SYDVKM. The CDR3 loop is CASSTPGQGIGTEAFF. The CDR3 DNA is TGTGCCAGCAGCACTCCAGGACAGGGAATCGGGACTGAAGCTTTCTTT.

The rearrangement uses TRBV5-1 and TRBJ1-3, with a tentative D call TRBD1 (5 bases). The CDR3 has 14 residues. CDR1 is SGHRS, CDR2 YFSETQ, per germline. V lost 0 bases to trimming and J lost 8 bases, with 12 bases between them. The CDR3 region has the DNA TGCGCCAGCAGCTTGGCACAGGCGGGACACACCATATATTTT. It specifies CASSLAQAGHTIYF. Complete variable domain (other parts from reference TRBV5-1 and TRBJ1-3): KAGVTQTPRYLIKTRGQQVTLSCSPISGHRSVSWYQQTPGQGLQFLFEYFSETQRNKGNFPGRFSGRQFSNSRSEMNVSTLELGDSALYLCASSLAQAGHTIYFGEGSWLTVV.

The chain uses TRBV29-1 and TRBJ1-2; no clear D. The CDR3 sequence is 11 residues long. The germline V gene has CDR1 SQVTM and CDR2 ANQGSEA. Trimming shortened V by 0 bases and J by 7 bases, and 6 bases separated the two germline ends. CDR3 loop: CSVEELGGYTF. In nucleotides, the CDR3 is TGCAGCGTTGAAGAACTCGGTGGCTACACCTTC.

This sequence joins TRBV6-4 and TRBJ1-1; D remains ambiguous. The CDR3 sequence is 16 residues long. Germline values: CDR1 MRHNA, CDR2 SNTAGT. Trimming took 3 bases from V and 7 from J, leaving 21 bases between them. The CDR3 bases are TGTGCCAGCAGTGAAGGCCCCCTGGGAGTTGGCGGTGAAGCTTTCTTT. This gives the protein CASSEGPLGVGGEAFF.

The chain joins TRBV14 to TRBJ2-2; perhaps TRBD1 as D (6 bases). Germline V gene sequence: CDR1 SGHDN, CDR2 FVKESK. The V gene lost 1 base and the J gene lost 2 bases, with 8 bases spanning the gap. The length of the CDR3 is 15 residues. CDR3 sequence reads: CASSQGTANTGELFF. CDR3 in DNA: TGTGCCAGCAGCCAAGGGACAGCTAACACCGGGGAGCTGTTTTTT.

The CDR3 bases are TGTGCCAGCAGCCCGCTTCGACAGGGAACTGAAGCTTTCTTT. Amino acid sequence: CASSPLRQGTEAFF. This chain uses TRBV7-7 with TRBJ1-1, with 7 bases fitting TRBD1. Trimming took 5 bases from V and 5 from J; bases not matched to a gene: 8. This CDR3 is 14 amino acids long. Germline-derived CDR1 and CDR2 are SSHAT and FNYEAQ (reference sequence). The full variable domain, rest sourced from reference TRBV7-7 and TRBJ1-1, is GAGVSQSPRYKVTKRGQDVTLRCDPISSHATLYWYQQALGQGPEFLTYFNYEAQPDKSGLPSDRFSAERPEGSISTLTIQRTEQRDSAMYRCASSPLRQGTEAFFGQGTRLTVV.

V gene TRBV6-1 combines with J gene TRBJ2-7; D uncertain. Germline V gene sequence: CDR1 MNHNS, CDR2 SASEGT. Trimming left V 3 bases short and J 5 bases short, with 20 bases between. This CDR3 region has 16 residues. CDR3 nucleotide sequence: TGTGCCAGCAGTGACCCCCCGGGTAGAATGGAAGACGAGCAGTACTTC. Translating gives CASSDPPGRMEDEQYF.

The table lists this clone with a few counts. V usage is TRBV28 and J usage is TRBJ1-1; 8 bases match TRBD1. This CDR3 contains 16 residues. Germline lookup yields CDR1 MDHEN and CDR2 SYDVKM. V lost 1 base, J lost 6 bases, and 10 bases stayed unmatched. This chain's CDR3 is CASSLFSGGGYAEAFF. In DNA form, the CDR3 reads TGTGCCAGCAGTTTATTCTCAGGGGGCGGGTACGCTGAAGCTTTCTTT.

This sequence joins TRBV6-5 and TRBJ2-7, with D possibly TRBD1 on 6 matching bases. Germline-derived CDR1 and CDR2 are MNHEY and SVGAGI. Trimming removed 2 bases from V and 2 bases from J, with 10 bases in between. CDR3 length: 14 amino acids. For the CDR3, the DNA is TGTGCCAGCAGTTACGTCCAGGGGACCTACGAGCAGTACTTC. Translated: CASSYVQGTYEQYF.

The chain is built from TRBV3-1 (or the pseudogene TRBV3-2) and TRBJ2-3; 9 bases are a match to TRBD1. Germline assignment: CDR1 LGHDT and CDR2 YNNKEL (reference sequence). Trimming cost V 0 bases and J 10 bases; bases outside gene matches: 17. The CDR3 is 18 amino acids. The CDR3 sequence is CASSQDRRRGDREGAQYF. The CDR3 region has the DNA TGTGCCAGCAGCCAAGATCGTAGGCGAGGGGACAGGGAGGGAGCGCAGTATTTT.

The V gene is TRBV27, the J gene TRBJ1-5; a possible D gene is TRBD1 (5 bases). The V and J ends lost 4 bases and 0 bases respectively, with 13 bases between them. The CDR3 consists of 16 residues. Germline V lookup: CDR1 MNHEY, CDR2 SMNVEV (reference sequence). CDR3 loop: CASSSGPLYSNQPQHF. DNA for the CDR3: TGTGCCAGCAGTTCAGGGCCTCTATATAGCAATCAGCCCCAGCATTTT.

The chain is built from TRBV2 and TRBJ2-5, with TRBD2 matching over 14 bases. The CDR3 has 19 residues. V shed 2 bases and J 4 bases; nucleotides not matched to a gene: 12. The germline V gene encodes CDR1 SNHLY and CDR2 FYNNEI. CDR3 amino acids: CASSELGTSGSWGGETQYF. The CDR3 DNA reads as TGTGCCAGCAGTGAACTGGGGACTAGCGGGAGCTGGGGCGGAGAGACCCAGTACTTC.

This chain joins TRBV2 and TRBJ1-2; no definite D call. This CDR3 spans 10 amino acids. Per germline, CDR1 SNHLY and CDR2 FYNNEI. Trimming took off 5 bases at V and 11 bases at J, with 9 bases between the two ends. The CDR3 spells CASSHATYTF. The CDR3 DNA is TGTGCCAGCAGTCACGCGACATACACCTTC.

This chain uses TRBV28 with TRBJ1-5; possibly TRBD1 for D (6 bases). This CDR3 comprises 16 residues. CDR1 and CDR2 (germline): MDHEN, SYDVKM. V was cut by 4 bases and J by 5 bases, with 18 bases left in between. As DNA, the CDR3 is TGTGCCAGCAGTTGGAATGGGGAGGGGGGTGATCAGCCCCAGCATTTT. It translates to CASSWNGEGGDQPQHF.

The chain links TRBV27 to TRBJ1-6, with unresolved D. V lost 4 bases to trimming and J lost 11 bases, with 15 bases between them. This CDR3 has 14 residues. Germline values: CDR1 MNHEY, CDR2 SMNVEV (reference sequence). CDR3 DNA: TGTGCCAGCAGTTACTCTTCCCCAATTCCACCCCTCCACTTT. Its translation is CASSYSSPIPPLHF.

The chain joins TRBV3-1 (or the pseudogene TRBV3-2) to TRBJ2-5; D remains unclear. CDR3 length equals 15 residues. V lost 0 bases and J lost 1, with 9 bases in between. Germline V gives CDR1 LGHDT, CDR2 YNNKEL (reference sequence). CDR3 nucleotides: TGTGCCAGCAGCCAAGATTTGAGAGCCCAAGAGACCCAGTACTTC. Translated, it gives CASSQDLRAQETQYF.

The J gene is TRBJ2-7, the V gene TRBV21-1; TRBD2, as called in the table, went unchecked against the DNA. TRBV21-1 is a pseudogene. The CDR3 totals 14 residues. The CDR3 here is CASSKGLAVNEQYF. DNA for the CDR3: TGTGCCAGCAGCAAAGGGCTAGCCGTGAACGAGCAGTACTTC.

In its sample, this clone was seen a few times. The chain employs TRBV5-1 and TRBJ1-1; no clear D. The germline V and J ends were trimmed by 0 bases and 7 bases, with 13 bases remaining between them. The CDR3 length is 14 residues. Germline lookup yields CDR1 SGHRS and CDR2 YFSETQ. The CDR3 sequence is CASSLAGGVGEAFF. The CDR3 DNA is TGCGCCAGCAGCTTGGCCGGAGGAGTCGGTGAAGCTTTCTTT. Combining the CDR3 with reference TRBV5-1 and TRBJ1-1 gives the whole variable domain KAGVTQTPRYLIKTRGQQVTLSCSPISGHRSVSWYQQTPGQGLQFLFEYFSETQRNKGNFPGRFSGRQFSNSRSEMNVSTLELGDSALYLCASSLAGGVGEAFFGQGTRLTVV.

This sequence joins TRBV30 and TRBJ1-4; D is perhaps TRBD1 (5 bases). Germline V gene data show CDR1 as GTSNPN and CDR2 as SVGIG (reference sequence). The CDR3 runs 15 residues. Trimming took 1 base from V and 4 from J, leaving 13 bases between them. The CDR3 coding sequence is TGTGCCTGGAGTGCGGTCGGGCAGGGTAATGAAAAACTGTTTTTT. Its translation is CAWSAVGQGNEKLFF. Together with reference TRBV30 and TRBJ1-4, the CDR3 gives the full variable domain: SQTIHQWPATLVQPVGSPLSLECTVEGTSNPNLYWYRQAAGRGLQLLFYSVGIGQISSEVPQNLSASRPQDRQFILSSKKLLLSDSGFYLCAWSAVGQGNEKLFFGSGTQLSVL.

The V and J genes are TRBV28 and TRBJ1-1; D not resolved. The CDR3 totals 12 residues. Per germline, CDR1 MDHEN and CDR2 SYDVKM. Trimming stripped 1 base from V and 5 bases from J, with 5 bases between. The CDR3 protein is CASSLLETEAFF. CDR3 sequence (DNA): TGTGCCAGCAGTTTATTGGAGACTGAAGCTTTCTTT.

V is TRBV6-5 and J is TRBJ2-7; TRBD2 matches at 7 bases. The CDR3 is 16 residues long. CDR1 is MNHEY, CDR2 SVGAGI, per germline. V gave up 2 bases and J gave up 7 bases; unmatched junction bases: 14. The CDR3 nucleotides are TGTGCCAGCAGTTACCTCCGATTAGGCGGGAGTGGGGAGCAGTACTTC. The encoded protein is CASSYLRLGGSGEQYF.

V and J are TRBV11-3 and TRBJ2-2, with D uncertain. Trimming shortened V by 1 base and J by 7 bases, and 7 bases separated the two germline ends. CDR1 and CDR2 from the germline V gene are SGHNT and YENEEA. The CDR3 covers 13 residues. CDR3 sequence reads: CASSLVRDGELFF. Written as DNA, the CDR3 is TGTGCCAGCAGCTTAGTGCGAGACGGGGAGCTGTTTTTT.

The rearrangement uses TRBV19 and TRBJ1-1; TRBD1 matches at 8 bases. There are 13 residues in the CDR3. Germline trimming cut 3 bases from V and 7 bases from J; bases unmatched to any gene: 4. Germline V CDR1 and CDR2: LNHDA, SQIVND (reference sequence). CDR3 loop: CASSIQGASEAFF. The CDR3 DNA sequence: TGTGCCAGTAGTATTCAGGGGGCGAGTGAAGCTTTCTTT.

V and J are TRBV30 and TRBJ2-1; 7 bases map to TRBD2. This CDR3 has 14 residues. The V segment lost 0 bases and the J segment 8 bases; nucleotides outside the gene matches: 7. The germline CDR1 and CDR2 sequences are GTSNPN and SVGIG (reference sequence). CDR3 in amino acids: CAWSVGLEPYEQFF. DNA for the CDR3: TGTGCCTGGAGTGTTGGACTAGAGCCCTATGAGCAGTTCTTC.

The chain has TRBV5-6 and TRBJ1-2, with a weak D call TRBD1 (5 bases). The CDR3 covers 14 residues. From germline, CDR1 is SGHDT and CDR2 YYEEEE. Trimming pared 7 bases from V and 5 bases from J, leaving 18 bases between. The CDR3 loop reads CASAPKAGVYGYTF. The DNA for the CDR3 is TGTGCCAGCGCTCCAAAGGCGGGGGTTTATGGCTACACCTTC.

The V gene is TRBV5-6, the J gene TRBJ2-3; D possibly corresponds to TRBD1 (6 bases). Between the trimmed V and J ends, which lost 2 bases and 0 bases, there was a span of 10 bases. Germline assignment: CDR1 SGHDT and CDR2 YYEEEE. The CDR3 is 15 residues long. CDR3: CASSFQGLSTDTQYF. The CDR3 DNA reads TGTGCCAGCAGCTTCCAGGGGCTTAGCACAGATACGCAGTATTTT.

This chain joins TRBV4-1 and TRBJ2-7, with D perhaps TRBD1 (6 bases). The V and J ends lost 2 bases and 2 bases respectively, with 10 bases between them. Germline CDR1 is MGHRA and CDR2 is YSYEKL. The CDR3 contains 14 residues. The CDR3 here is CASSQIQGPYEQYF. Written as DNA, the CDR3 is TGCGCCAGCAGCCAAATACAGGGTCCCTACGAGCAGTACTTC.